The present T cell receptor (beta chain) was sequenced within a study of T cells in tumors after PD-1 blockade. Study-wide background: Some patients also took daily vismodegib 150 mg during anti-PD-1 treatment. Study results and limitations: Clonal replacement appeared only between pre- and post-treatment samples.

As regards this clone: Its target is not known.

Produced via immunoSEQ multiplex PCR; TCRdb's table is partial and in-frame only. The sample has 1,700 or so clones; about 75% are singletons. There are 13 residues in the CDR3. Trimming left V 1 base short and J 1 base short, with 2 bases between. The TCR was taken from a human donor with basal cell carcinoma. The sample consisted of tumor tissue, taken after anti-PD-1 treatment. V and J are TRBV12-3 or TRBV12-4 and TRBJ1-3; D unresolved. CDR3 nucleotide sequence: TGTGCCAGCAGTTTAGAGTCTGGAAACACCATATATTTT. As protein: CASSLESGNTIYF.